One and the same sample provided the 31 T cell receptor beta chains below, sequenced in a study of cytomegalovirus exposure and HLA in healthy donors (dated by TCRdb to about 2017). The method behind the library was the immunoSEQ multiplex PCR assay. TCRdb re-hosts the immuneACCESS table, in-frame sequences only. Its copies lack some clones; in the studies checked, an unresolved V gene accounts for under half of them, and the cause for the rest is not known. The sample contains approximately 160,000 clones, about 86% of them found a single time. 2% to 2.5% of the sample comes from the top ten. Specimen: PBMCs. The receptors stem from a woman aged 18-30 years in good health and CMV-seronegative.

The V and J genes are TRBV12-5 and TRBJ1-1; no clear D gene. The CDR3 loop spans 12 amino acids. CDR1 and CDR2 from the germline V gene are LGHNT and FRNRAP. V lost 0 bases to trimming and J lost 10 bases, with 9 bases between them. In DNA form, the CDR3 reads TGTGCTAGTGGTTTGGTACGCGGGAGAGCTTTCTTT. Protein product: CASGLVRGRAFF.

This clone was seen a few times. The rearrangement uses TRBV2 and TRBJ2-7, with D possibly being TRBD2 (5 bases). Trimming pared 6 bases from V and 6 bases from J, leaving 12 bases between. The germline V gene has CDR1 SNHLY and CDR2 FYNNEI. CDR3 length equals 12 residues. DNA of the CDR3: TGTGCCAGCAGGGCTACTAGGCTCGAGCAGTACTTC. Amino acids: CASRATRLEQYF.

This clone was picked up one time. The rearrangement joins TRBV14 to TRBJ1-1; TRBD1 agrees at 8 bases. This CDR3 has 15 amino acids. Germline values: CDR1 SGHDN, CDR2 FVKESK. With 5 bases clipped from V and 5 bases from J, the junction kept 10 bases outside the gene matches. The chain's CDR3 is CASSYGQGGVTEAFF. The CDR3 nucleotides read TGTGCCAGCAGCTACGGACAGGGAGGGGTGACTGAAGCTTTCTTT.

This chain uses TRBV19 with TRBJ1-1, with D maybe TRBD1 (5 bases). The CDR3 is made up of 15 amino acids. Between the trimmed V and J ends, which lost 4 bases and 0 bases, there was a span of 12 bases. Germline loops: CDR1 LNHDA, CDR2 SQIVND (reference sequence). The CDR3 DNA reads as TGTGCCAGTAGTAAGGGGAGGGCAATGAACACTGAAGCTTTCTTT. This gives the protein CASSKGRAMNTEAFF.

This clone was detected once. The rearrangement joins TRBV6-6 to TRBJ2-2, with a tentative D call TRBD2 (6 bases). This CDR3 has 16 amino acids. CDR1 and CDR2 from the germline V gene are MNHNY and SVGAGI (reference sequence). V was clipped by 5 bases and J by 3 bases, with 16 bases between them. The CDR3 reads CASSPSTSLDTGELFF. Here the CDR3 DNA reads TGTGCCAGCAGTCCCTCCACTAGCTTGGACACCGGGGAGCTGTTTTTT.

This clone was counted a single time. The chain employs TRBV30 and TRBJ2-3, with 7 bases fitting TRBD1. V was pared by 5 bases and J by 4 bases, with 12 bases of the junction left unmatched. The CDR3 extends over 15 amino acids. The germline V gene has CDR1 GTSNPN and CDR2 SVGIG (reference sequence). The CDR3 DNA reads TGTGCCTGGTATCGCCGACAGGGTGGCGCAGATACGCAGTATTTT. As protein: CAWYRRQGGADTQYF.

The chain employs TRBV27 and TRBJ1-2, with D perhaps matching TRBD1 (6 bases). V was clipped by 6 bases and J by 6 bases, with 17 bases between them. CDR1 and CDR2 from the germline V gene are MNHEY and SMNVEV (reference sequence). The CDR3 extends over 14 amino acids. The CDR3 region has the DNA TGTGCCAGCAGCTCAACAGGGCGAGGAGATGGCTACACCTTC. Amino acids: CASSSTGRGDGYTF.

CDR3 nucleotides: TGTGCCAGCAGCTTGGCCGCGGGGAACGAGCAGTACTTC. It translates to CASSLAAGNEQYF. The chain employs TRBV5-6 and TRBJ2-7; maybe TRBD2 (6 bases). The germline gives CDR1 SGHDT, CDR2 YYEEEE. This CDR3 contains 13 residues. Trimming shortened V by 0 bases and J by 5 bases, and 9 bases separated the two germline ends.

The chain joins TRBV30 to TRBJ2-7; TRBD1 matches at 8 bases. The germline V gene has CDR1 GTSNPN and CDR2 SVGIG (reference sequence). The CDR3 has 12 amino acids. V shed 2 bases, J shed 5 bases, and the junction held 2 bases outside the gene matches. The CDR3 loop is CAWSPGGHEQYF. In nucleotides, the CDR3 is TGTGCCTGGAGTCCAGGGGGCCACGAGCAGTACTTC.

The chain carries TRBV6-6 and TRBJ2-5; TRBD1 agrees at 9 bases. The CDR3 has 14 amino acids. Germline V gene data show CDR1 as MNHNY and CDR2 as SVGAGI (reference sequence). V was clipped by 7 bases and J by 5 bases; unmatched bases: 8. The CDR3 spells CASNPGQGMETQYF. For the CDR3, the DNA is TGTGCCAGCAACCCGGGACAGGGTATGGAGACCCAGTACTTC.

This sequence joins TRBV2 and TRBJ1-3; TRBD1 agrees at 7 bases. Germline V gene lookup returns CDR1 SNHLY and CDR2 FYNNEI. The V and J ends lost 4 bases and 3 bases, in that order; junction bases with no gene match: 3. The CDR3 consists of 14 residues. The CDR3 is CASSVQGNGNTIYF. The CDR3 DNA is TGTGCCAGCAGTGTACAGGGGAATGGAAACACCATATATTTT.

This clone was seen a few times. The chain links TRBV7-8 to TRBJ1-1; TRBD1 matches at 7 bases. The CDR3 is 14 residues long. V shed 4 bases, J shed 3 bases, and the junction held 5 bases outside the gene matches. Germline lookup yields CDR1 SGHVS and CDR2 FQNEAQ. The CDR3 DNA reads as TGTGCCAGCAGCTCCGCCGACAGGGACACTGAAGCTTTCTTT. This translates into CASSSADRDTEAFF.

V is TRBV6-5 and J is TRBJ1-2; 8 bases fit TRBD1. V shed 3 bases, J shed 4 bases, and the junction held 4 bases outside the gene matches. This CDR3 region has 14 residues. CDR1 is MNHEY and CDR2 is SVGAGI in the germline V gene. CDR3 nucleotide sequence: TGTGCCAGCAGTTATGACAGGGGAAGCTATGGCTACACCTTC. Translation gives CASSYDRGSYGYTF.

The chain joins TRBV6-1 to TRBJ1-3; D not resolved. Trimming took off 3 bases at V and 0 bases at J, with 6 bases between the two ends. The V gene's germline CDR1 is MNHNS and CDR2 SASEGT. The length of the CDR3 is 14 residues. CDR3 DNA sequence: TGTGCCAGCAGTGACGGAGTCTCTGGAAACACCATATATTTT. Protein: CASSDGVSGNTIYF.

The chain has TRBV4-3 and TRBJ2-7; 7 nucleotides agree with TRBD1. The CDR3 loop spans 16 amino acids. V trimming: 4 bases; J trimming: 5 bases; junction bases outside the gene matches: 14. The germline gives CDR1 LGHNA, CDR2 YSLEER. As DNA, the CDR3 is TGCGCCAGCAGCCGGACCGGATTCAGGGGGAATGACGAGCAGTACTTC. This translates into CASSRTGFRGNDEQYF.

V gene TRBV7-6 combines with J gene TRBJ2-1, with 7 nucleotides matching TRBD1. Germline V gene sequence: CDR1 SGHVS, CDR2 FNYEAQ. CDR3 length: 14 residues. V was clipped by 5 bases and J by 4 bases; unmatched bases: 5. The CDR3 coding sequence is TGTGCCAGCAGCCAAGGACAGGTTTACAATGAGCAGTTCTTC. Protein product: CASSQGQVYNEQFF.

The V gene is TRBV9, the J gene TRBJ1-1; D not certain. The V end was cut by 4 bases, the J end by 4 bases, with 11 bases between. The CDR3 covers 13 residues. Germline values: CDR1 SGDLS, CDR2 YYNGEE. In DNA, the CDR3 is TGTGCCAGCAGCCCGCCAGTCTTCACTGAAGCTTTCTTT. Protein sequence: CASSPPVFTEAFF.

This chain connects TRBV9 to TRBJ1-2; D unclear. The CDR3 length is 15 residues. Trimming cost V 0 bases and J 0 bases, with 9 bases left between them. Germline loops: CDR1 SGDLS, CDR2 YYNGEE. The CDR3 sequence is CASSVGAQPNYGYTF. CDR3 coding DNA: TGTGCCAGCAGCGTAGGGGCCCAACCTAACTATGGCTACACCTTC.

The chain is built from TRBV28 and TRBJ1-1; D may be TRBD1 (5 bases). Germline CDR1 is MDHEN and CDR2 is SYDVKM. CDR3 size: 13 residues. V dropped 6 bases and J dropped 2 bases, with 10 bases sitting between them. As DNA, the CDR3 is TGTGCCAGCAGACATGACAGCAACACTGAAGCTTTCTTT. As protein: CASRHDSNTEAFF.

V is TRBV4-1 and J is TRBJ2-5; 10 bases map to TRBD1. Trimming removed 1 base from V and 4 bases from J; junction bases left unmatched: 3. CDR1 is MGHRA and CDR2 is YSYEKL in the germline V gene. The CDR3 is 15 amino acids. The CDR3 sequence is CASSQGDRGRETQYF. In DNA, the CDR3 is TGCGCCAGCAGCCAAGGAGACAGGGGGCGAGAGACCCAGTACTTC.

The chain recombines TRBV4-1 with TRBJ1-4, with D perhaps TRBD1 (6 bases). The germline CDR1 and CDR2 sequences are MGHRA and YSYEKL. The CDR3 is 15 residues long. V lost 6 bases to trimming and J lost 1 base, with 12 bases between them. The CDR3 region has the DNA TGCGCCAGCAGGGGCGGGGGGCGAACTAATGAAAAACTGTTTTTT. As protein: CASRGGGRTNEKLFF.

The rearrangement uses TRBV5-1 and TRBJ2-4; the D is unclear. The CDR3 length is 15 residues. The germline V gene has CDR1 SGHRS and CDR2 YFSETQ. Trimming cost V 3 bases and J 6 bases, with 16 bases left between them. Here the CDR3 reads CASSSRESPLNIQYF. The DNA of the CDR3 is TGCGCCAGCAGCTCCCGCGAGTCCCCATTAAACATTCAGTACTTC.

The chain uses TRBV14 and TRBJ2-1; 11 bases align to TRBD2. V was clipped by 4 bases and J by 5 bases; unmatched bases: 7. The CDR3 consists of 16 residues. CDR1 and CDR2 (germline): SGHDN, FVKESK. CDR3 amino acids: CASSPLAGGLDNEQFF. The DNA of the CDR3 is TGTGCCAGCAGCCCTTTAGCGGGAGGGCTAGACAATGAGCAGTTCTTC.

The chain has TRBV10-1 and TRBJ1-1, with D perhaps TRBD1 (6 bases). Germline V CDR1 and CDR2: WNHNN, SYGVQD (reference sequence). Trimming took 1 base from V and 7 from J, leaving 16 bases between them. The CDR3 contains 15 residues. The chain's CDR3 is CASSELQGPVGEAFF. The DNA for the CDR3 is TGCGCCAGCAGTGAGTTGCAGGGGCCTGTGGGTGAAGCTTTCTTT.

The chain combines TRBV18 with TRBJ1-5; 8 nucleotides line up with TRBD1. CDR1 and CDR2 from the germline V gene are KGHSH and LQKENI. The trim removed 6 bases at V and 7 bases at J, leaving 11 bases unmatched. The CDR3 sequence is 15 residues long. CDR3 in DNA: TGTGCCAGCTCCCCGGACAGGGACTTTGGACAGCCCCAGCATTTT. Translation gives CASSPDRDFGQPQHF.

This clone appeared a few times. CDR3 region: CASSGGTAANYGYTF. CDR3 DNA sequence: TGCGCCAGCAGCGGGGGGACAGCCGCTAACTATGGCTACACCTTC. This chain joins TRBV5-1 and TRBJ1-2; 7 nucleotides line up with TRBD1. This CDR3 spans 15 amino acids. Trimming took 4 bases from V and 0 from J; bases not matched to a gene: 6. Germline-derived CDR1 and CDR2 are SGHRS and YFSETQ. The whole variable domain, remainder taken from reference TRBV5-1 and TRBJ1-2, is KAGVTQTPRYLIKTRGQQVTLSCSPISGHRSVSWYQQTPGQGLQFLFEYFSETQRNKGNFPGRFSGRQFSNSRSEMNVSTLELGDSALYLCASSGGTAANYGYTFGSGTRLTVV.

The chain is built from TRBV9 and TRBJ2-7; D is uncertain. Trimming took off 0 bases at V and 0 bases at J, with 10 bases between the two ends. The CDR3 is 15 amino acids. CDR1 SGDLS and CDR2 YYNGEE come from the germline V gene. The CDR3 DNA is TGTGCCAGCAGCGTAGGAGTCTCGAGCTCCTACGAGCAGTACTTC. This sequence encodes CASSVGVSSSYEQYF.

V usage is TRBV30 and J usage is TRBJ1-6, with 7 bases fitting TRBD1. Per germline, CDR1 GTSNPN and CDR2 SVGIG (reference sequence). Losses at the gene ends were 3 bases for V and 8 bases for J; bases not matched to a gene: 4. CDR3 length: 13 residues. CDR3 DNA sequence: TGTGCCTGGAGGACGGGACAGTATTCACCCCTCCACTTT. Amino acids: CAWRTGQYSPLHF. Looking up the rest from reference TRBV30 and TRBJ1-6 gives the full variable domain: SQTIHQWPATLVQPVGSPLSLECTVEGTSNPNLYWYRQAAGRGLQLLFYSVGIGQISSEVPQNLSASRPQDRQFILSSKKLLLSDSGFYLCAWRTGQYSPLHFGNGTRLTVT.

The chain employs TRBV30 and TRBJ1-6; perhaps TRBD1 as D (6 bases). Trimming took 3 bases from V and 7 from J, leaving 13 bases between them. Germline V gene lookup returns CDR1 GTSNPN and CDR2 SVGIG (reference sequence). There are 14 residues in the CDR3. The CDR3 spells CAWSDRGANSPLHF. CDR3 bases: TGTGCCTGGAGCGACCGGGGGGCCAATTCACCCCTCCACTTT.

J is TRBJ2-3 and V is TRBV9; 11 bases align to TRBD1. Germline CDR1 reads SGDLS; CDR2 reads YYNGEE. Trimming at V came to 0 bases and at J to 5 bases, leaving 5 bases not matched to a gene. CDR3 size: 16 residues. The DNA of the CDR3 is TGTGCCAGCAGCGTAGATGGGACAGGGGGGGGAGATACGCAGTATTTT. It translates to CASSVDGTGGGDTQYF.

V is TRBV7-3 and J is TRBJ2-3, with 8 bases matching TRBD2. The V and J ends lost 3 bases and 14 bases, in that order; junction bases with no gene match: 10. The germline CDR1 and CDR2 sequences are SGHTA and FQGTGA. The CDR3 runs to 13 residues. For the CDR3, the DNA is TGTGCCAGCAGCTTTTCTGAGCGGGGGCCTCGGTATTTT. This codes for CASSFSERGPRYF.